The source of this T cell receptor (beta chain) is a study of cytomegalovirus exposure and HLA in healthy donors. PCR was performed using 60 Vbeta and 13 Jbeta primers. Clones were sequenced by immunoSEQ multiplex PCR, and TCRdb holds only the in-frame ones, with some missing. The data contain under 150,000 clones, 80% of them singletons. Specimen: PBMCs. The receptor was isolated from a man aged 35 to 55 in good health and CMV-seropositive.

CDR3 in amino acids: CASSSKTGQRPQHF. DNA for the CDR3: TGTGCCAGCAGTTCCAAGACAGGGCAACGGCCCCAGCATTTT. The rearrangement joins TRBV27 to TRBJ1-5; 7 nucleotides line up with TRBD1. CDR3 length: 14 residues. The ends lost 4 bases at V and 9 bases at J; junction bases unmatched: 9. Germline CDR1 is MNHEY and CDR2 is SMNVEV (reference sequence).